This T cell receptor beta chain was sequenced for a study of T cell changes during pregnancy in multiple sclerosis. The table came from immunoSEQ multiplex PCR; TCRdb's copy has only in-frame clones and leaves some out. The sample shows tens of thousands of clones, roughly 90% of them seen only once. The TCR sequence derives from a female donor in good health, enrolled as a control in a pregnancy study. The sample in question was peripheral blood, obtained after pregnancy.

The chain's CDR3 is CASSLAGLATPDTQYF. The CDR3 coding sequence is TGTGCCAGCAGCTTGGCCGGGCTAGCGACGCCAGATACGCAGTATTTT. The chain uses TRBV5-8 and TRBJ2-3; a weak D match, TRBD2 (6 bases). CDR3 length: 16 residues. Trimming shortened V by 0 bases and J by 4 bases, and 15 bases separated the two germline ends. Germline V gene data show CDR1 as SGHTS and CDR2 as YDEGEE.